This T cell receptor (beta chain) appears in the sequencing data of a study of blood T cell repertoires in COVID-19. Whole-study context: Researchers got acute and convalescent COVID-19 samples from the United States, Italy and Spain. PBMCs, B-cell-depleted T cells, or T cells were the source of the cDNA or gDNA that made up the material.

This table comes from immunoSEQ multiplex PCR, and its TCRdb copy is limited to in-frame clones, with some not included. Here the sample spans under 300,000 clones, approximately 82% being singletons. This CDR3 has 16 amino acids. The germline gives CDR1 KGHDR, CDR2 SFDVKD. The J segment lost 1 base and the V segment lost 0 bases, leaving 1 base of the junction unmatched. The sequence was obtained from a woman of 80 years or more with active or convalescent COVID-19. The rearrangement joins TRBV24-1 to TRBJ2-3, with 9 bases aligning to TRBD1. The sequenced material came from peripheral blood. CDR3 sequence: CATSDLGDRGTDTQYF. The CDR3 nucleotides read TGTGCCACCAGTGATTTGGGGGACAGGGGCACAGATACGCAGTATTTT.